The clone carrying this TCR beta chain was recorded once. What it recognizes is unknown. The sample is drawn from a study of cytomegalovirus exposure and HLA in healthy donors. The study, taken as a whole, reports: In an earlier analysis, most TCR beta V segments were productive about 87% or about 30% of the time.

The PCR used 60 Vbeta and 13 Jbeta primers. Assay used: immunoSEQ multiplex PCR; TCRdb lists only in-frame clones, some missing. The table lists 150,000 to 200,000 clones, around 78% of them singletons. This receptor was obtained from a woman aged 30 to 39 in good health and CMV-seropositive. The source material was PBMCs.

CDR3 residues: CATSRDTGGRQFF. The CDR3 coding sequence is TGTGCCACCAGCAGGGATACAGGGGGCCGGCAGTTCTTC. The gene calls are TRBV15 and TRBJ2-1, with 9 bases lining up with TRBD1. The length of the CDR3 is 13 residues. Germline V gene lookup returns CDR1 LNHNV and CDR2 YYDKDF (reference sequence). Germline trimming cut 3 bases from V and 12 bases from J; bases unmatched to any gene: 6.